This T cell receptor (beta chain) was sequenced during a study of blood T cell repertoires in COVID-19. Study in general: In each case, the material was cDNA or gDNA derived from T cells, B-cell-depleted T cells, or PBMCs.

The CDR3 loop spans 15 amino acids. Trimming stripped 2 bases from V and 3 bases from J, with 11 bases between. The germline V gene encodes CDR1 SGHAT and CDR2 FQDESV (reference sequence). Authors' analysis steps: Amplification with reference gene primers provided the estimates of nucleated cell counts. The assay was immunoSEQ multiplex PCR, and TCRdb's table has in-frame clones only and misses some. That table gives V, J and clone size, and the DNA gave D and trimming. The data show tens of thousands of clones, about nine tenths seen once. The V call is TRBV11-1, the J call TRBJ2-1; perhaps TRBD1 as D (5 bases). The sample was peripheral blood. This sequence originates from a woman of 80 years or more with active COVID-19. CDR3 sequence: CASSLSQGSYNEQFF. The CDR3 nucleotides read TGTGCCAGCAGCTTATCCCAGGGTAGCTACAATGAGCAGTTCTTC.